This T cell receptor beta chain derives from a study of T-cell reconstitution after alpha-beta-depleted transplantation in children (dated by TCRdb to 2016 to 2018). Concerning the study at large: T-cell immune reconstitution after TCRalphabeta/CD19-depleted allogeneic hematopoietic cell transplantation in children was quantitatively tracked in the study by means of TCR repertoire profiling. The study at large found these results: The frequencies of hyperexpanded clones fell over the following months, and after one year, T-cell counts and TCRbeta diversity were mostly attributed to newly produced T cells. In some patients, high TCRbeta diversity at day 60 was attributed to recipient T cells and intrathymic progenitors that had survived conditioning. The apparently early recovery of alphabetaT-cell counts about two months after transplant reportedly depended on only several hundred rapidly expanded clones that came from non-depleted graft cells.

With regard to this clonotype: The clone's antigen remains unknown. Base quality data are lacking; no much larger clone is found one base away.

The treatment or condition label on this specimen signifies: allogeneic hematopoietic cell transplantation with graft depleted of TCRalphabeta T cells and CD19 B cells. The children who served as transplant recipients had been given grafts of TCRalphabeta/CD19-depleted allogeneic hematopoietic cells. Receptor libraries were prepared by PCR. The reads were generated on an Illumina HiSeq 2500. Molecular barcoding was employed in the preparation of TCR libraries, with unique molecular identifiers being used to normalize TCRbeta repertoire quantification. Starting from the raw public reads, TCRdb applied fastp trimming at Q25, assembled clones with MiXCR and retained in-frame beta chains. Every entry covers one CDR3 protein and lists the most common genes and DNA from its rows. Counted in this sample were about 980,000 distinct CDR3 sequences; about 30% of them appeared once. 25% to 35% of the sample rests with the top ten.

From its cysteine to its phenylalanine, the CDR3 spans 17 amino acids. CDR3 DNA is the only sequence kept; it has 51 bases, read in frame from the first base. The germline V gene encodes CDR1 MNHEY and CDR2 SMNVEV (reference sequence). Relative to germline, V is missing 6 bases and J is missing 4 bases, with 6 bases of the junction outside any gene match. Sequencing used PBMCs, mostly from graft donor cells, obtained 360 days after TCRalphabeta/CD19-depleted stem cell transplant. The receptor chain draws on TRBV27 and TRBJ2-1, with 16 bases in between that match TRBD2. This TCR came from a boy less than two years old who had a stem cell transplant for SCID, so the T cells may come from the graft donor. The CDR3 region has the sequence CASRPGLAGGLYNEQFF. The nucleotide sequence reads as follows: TGTGCCAGCAGGCCGGGACTAGCGGGGGGGCTTTACAATGAGCAGTTCTTC.